Reported below is one T cell receptor (beta chain). Original methodology: The authors estimated nucleated cell counts from reference gene primer amplification. Sequencing used immunoSEQ multiplex PCR; TCRdb keeps in-frame clones, though not all of them. The V and J calls and clone size come from that table; D and trimming were worked out from the DNA. The sample yields some 180,000 clones, around 89% seen once. The sample comes from a study of blood T cell repertoires in COVID-19. As for the study in general: Sites in the United States, Italy and Spain provided acute and convalescent COVID-19 samples. T cells, B-cell-depleted T cells, or PBMCs provided the cDNA or gDNA that served as material.

CDR3 size: 15 residues. From germline, CDR1 is MDHEN and CDR2 SYDVKM. Trimming at V came to 5 bases and at J to 9 bases, leaving 12 bases not matched to a gene. Sequencing was done on a sample of peripheral blood. This receptor was obtained from a man aged 40-55 years with active or convalescent COVID-19. J is TRBJ2-1 and V is TRBV28, with 8 bases fitting TRBD2. The chain's CDR3 is CASSLQAGVLSEQFF. CDR3 bases: TGTGCCAGCAGTCTCCAAGCGGGAGTACTTAGTGAGCAGTTCTTC.